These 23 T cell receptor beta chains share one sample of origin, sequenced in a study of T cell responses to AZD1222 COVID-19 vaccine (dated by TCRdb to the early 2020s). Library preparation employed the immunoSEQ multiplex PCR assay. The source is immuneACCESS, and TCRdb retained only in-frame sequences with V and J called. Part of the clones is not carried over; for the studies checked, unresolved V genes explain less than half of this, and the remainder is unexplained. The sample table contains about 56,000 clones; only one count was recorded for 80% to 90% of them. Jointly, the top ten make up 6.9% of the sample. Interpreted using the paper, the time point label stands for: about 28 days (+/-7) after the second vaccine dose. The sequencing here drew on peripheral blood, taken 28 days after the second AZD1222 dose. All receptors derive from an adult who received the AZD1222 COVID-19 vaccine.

Here the CDR3 reads CSASNGQGWNSPLHF. CDR3 sequence (DNA): TGCAGTGCTAGTAATGGACAGGGGTGGAATTCACCCCTCCACTTT. V gene TRBV20-1 combines with J gene TRBJ1-6, with TRBD1 identical over 9 bases. The ends lost 3 bases at V and 7 bases at J; junction bases unmatched: 7. The germline CDR1 and CDR2 sequences are DFQATT and SNEGSKA (reference sequence). The CDR3 spans 15 residues.

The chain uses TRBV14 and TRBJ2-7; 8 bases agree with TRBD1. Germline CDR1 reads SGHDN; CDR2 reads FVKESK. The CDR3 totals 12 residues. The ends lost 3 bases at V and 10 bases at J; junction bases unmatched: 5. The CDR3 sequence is CASSQGQANQYF. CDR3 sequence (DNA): TGTGCCAGCAGCCAGGGACAGGCAAACCAGTACTTC. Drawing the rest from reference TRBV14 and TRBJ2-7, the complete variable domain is EAGVTQFPSHSVIEKGQTVTLRCDPISGHDNLYWYRRVMGKEIKFLLHFVKESKQDESGMPNNRFLAERTGGTYSTLKVQPAELEDSGVYFCASSQGQANQYFGPGTRLTVT.

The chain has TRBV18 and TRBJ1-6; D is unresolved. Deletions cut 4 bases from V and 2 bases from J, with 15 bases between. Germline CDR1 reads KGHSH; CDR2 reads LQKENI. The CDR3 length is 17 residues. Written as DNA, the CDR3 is TGTGCCAGCTCACAAAATAGACGAGGGCCCTATAATTCACCCCTCCACTTT. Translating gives CASSQNRRGPYNSPLHF.

The DNA of the CDR3 is TGTGCCAGCAGCTTGGGTACTAGCGGGACCTACGAGCAGTACTTC. It encodes CASSLGTSGTYEQYF. The chain is built from TRBV5-4 and TRBJ2-7, with 10 bases matching TRBD2. This CDR3 is built from 15 residues. The germline V gene has CDR1 SGHNT and CDR2 YYREEE (reference sequence). J lost 2 bases, V lost 0 bases, and 2 bases had no gene match.

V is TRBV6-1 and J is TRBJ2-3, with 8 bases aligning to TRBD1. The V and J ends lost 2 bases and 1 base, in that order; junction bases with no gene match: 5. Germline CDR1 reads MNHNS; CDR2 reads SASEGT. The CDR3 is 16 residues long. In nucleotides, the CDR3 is TGTGCCAGCAGTGAACCCACGGGACAGGGCACAGATACGCAGTATTTT. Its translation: CASSEPTGQGTDTQYF.

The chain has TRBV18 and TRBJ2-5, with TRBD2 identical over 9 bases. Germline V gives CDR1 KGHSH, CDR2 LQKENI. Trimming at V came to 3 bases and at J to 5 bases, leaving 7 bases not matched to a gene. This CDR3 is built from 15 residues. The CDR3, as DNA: TGTGCCAGCTCACCGTGGAGAACTAGCGGGGAGACCCAGTACTTC. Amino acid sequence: CASSPWRTSGETQYF.

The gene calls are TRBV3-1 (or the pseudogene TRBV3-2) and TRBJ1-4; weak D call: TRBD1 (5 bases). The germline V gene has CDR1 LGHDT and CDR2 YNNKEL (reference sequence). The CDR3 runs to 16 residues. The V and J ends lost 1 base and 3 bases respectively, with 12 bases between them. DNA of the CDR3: TGTGCCAGCAGCCAAGGCGGGGGATCGGCTAATGAAAAACTGTTTTTT. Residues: CASSQGGGSANEKLFF.

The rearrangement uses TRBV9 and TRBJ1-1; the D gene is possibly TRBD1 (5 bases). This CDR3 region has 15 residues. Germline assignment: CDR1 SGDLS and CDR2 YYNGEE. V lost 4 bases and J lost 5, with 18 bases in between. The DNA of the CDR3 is TGTGCCAGCAGCCTCTCGAACGGAGGGGCAACTGAAGCTTTCTTT. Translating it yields CASSLSNGGATEAFF. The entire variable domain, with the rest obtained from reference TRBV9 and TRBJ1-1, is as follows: DSGVTQTPKHLITATGQRVTLRCSPRSGDLSVYWYQQSLDQGLQFLIQYYNGEERAKGNILERFSAQQFPDLHSELNLSSLELGDSALYFCASSLSNGGATEAFFGQGTRLTVV.

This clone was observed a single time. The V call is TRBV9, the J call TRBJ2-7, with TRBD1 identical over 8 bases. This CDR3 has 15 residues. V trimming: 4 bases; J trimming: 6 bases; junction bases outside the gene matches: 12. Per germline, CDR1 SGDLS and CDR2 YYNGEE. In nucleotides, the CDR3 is TGTGCCAGCAGCCCACGGACAGGGCCTTCGGGCGAGCAGTACTTC. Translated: CASSPRTGPSGEQYF.

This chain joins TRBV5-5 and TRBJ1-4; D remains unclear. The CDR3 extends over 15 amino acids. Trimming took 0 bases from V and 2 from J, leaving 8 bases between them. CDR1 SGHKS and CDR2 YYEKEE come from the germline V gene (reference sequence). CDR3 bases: TGTGCCAGCAGCTTGGTGCCCGGGACTAATGAAAAACTGTTTTTT. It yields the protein CASSLVPGTNEKLFF.

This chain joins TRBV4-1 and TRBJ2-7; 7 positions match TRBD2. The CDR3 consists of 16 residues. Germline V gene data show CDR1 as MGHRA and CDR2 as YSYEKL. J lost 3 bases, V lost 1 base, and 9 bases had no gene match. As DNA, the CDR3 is TGCGCCAGCAGCCAAGGGCCCGGCGGGAGATTCTACGAGCAGTACTTC. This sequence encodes CASSQGPGGRFYEQYF.

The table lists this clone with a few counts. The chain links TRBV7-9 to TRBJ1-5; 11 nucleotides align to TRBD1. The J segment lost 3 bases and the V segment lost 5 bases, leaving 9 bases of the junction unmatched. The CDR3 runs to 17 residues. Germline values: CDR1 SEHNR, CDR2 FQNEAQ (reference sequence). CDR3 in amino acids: CASSQTGTGGNNQPQHF. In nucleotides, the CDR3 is TGTGCCAGCAGCCAGACCGGGACAGGGGGTAACAATCAGCCCCAGCATTTT. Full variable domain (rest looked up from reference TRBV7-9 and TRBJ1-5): DTGVSQNPRHKITKRGQNVTFRCDPISEHNRLYWYRQTLGQGPEFLTYFQNEAQLEKSRLLSDRFSAERPKGSFSTLEIQRTEQGDSAMYLCASSQTGTGGNNQPQHFGDGTRLSIL.

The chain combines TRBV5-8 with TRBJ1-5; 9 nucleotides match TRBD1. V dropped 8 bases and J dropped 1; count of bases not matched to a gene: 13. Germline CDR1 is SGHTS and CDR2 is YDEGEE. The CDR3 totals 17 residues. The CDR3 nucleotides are TGTGCCAGTAATTCCGGGACAGGGACTTACAGCAATCAGCCCCAGCATTTT. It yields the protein CASNSGTGTYSNQPQHF.

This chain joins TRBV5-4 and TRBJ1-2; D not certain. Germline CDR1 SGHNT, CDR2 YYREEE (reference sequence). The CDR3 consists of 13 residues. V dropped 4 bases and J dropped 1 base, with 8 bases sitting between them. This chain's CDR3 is CASSPPNNYGYTF. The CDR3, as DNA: TGTGCCAGCAGCCCCCCGAATAACTATGGCTACACCTTC.

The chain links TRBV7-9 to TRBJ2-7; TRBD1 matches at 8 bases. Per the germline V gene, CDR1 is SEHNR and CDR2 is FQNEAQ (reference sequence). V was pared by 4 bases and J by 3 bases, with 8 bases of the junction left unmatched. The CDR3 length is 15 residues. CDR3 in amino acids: CASSSQGAEGYEQYF. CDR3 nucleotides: TGTGCCAGCAGCTCCCAGGGGGCAGAGGGCTACGAGCAGTACTTC.

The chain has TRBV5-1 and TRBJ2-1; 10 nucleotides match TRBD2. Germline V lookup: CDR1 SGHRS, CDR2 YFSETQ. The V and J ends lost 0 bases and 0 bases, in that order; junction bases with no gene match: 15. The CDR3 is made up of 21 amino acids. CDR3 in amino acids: CASSLAAKTSGFESSYNEQFF. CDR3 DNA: TGCGCCAGCAGCTTGGCCGCTAAGACTAGCGGGTTTGAAAGCTCCTACAATGAGCAGTTCTTC.

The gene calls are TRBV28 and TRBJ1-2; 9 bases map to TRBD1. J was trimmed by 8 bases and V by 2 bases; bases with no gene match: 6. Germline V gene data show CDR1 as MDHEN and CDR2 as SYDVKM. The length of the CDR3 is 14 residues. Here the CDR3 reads CASSLGNRGLGYTF. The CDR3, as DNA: TGTGCCAGCAGTTTAGGGAACAGGGGGCTCGGCTACACCTTC.

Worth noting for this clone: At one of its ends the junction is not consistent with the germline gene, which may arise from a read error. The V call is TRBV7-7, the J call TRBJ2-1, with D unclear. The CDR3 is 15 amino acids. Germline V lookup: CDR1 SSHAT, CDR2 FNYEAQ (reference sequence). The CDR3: CASSLGSSSYNEQFF. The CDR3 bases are TGTGCTAGCAGCTTGGGATCCAGCTCCTACAATGAGCAGTTCTTC.

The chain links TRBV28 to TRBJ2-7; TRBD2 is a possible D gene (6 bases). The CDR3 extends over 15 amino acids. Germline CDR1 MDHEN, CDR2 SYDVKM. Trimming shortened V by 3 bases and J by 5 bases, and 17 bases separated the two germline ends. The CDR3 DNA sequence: TGTGCCAGCAGTTTTGGCGGGACCCAGGACCACGAGCAGTACTTC. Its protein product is CASSFGGTQDHEQYF.

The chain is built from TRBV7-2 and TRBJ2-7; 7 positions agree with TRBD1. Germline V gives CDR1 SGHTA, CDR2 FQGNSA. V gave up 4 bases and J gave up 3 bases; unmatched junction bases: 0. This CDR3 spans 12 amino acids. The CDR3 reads CASSWDSYEQYF. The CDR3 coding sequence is TGTGCCAGCAGCTGGGACAGCTACGAGCAGTACTTC.

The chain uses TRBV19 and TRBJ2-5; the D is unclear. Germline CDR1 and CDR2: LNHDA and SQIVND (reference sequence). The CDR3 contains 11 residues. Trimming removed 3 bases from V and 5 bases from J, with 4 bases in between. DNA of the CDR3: TGTGCCAGTAGTATGGGGGAGACCCAGTACTTC. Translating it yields CASSMGETQYF.

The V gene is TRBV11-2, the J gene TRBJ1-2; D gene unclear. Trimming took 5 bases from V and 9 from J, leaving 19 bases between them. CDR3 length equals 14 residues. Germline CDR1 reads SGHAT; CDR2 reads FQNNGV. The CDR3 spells CASSPSHGVFSYTF. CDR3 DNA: TGTGCCAGCAGCCCCAGCCACGGTGTGTTCAGCTACACCTTC. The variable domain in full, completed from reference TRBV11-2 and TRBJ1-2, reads EAGVAQSPRYKIIEKRQSVAFWCNPISGHATLYWYQQILGQGPKLLIQFQNNGVVDDSQLPKDRFSAERLKGVDSTLKIQPAKLEDSAVYLCASSPSHGVFSYTFGSGTRLTVV.

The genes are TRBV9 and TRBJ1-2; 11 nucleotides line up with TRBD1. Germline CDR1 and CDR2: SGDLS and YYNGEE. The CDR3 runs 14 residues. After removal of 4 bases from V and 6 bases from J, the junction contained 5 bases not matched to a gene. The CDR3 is CASSRTGGADGYTF. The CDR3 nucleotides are TGTGCCAGCAGCCGGACAGGGGGCGCCGATGGCTACACCTTC.